The TCR beta chain described here comes from a study of metastatic and nonmetastatic thyroid tumors. This clone rates as medium-sized. MiXCR was used by TCRdb to re-call the PCR reads. The table shows roughly 15,000 clones, with approximately 12% occurring only once. Trimming stripped 7 bases from V and 1 base from J, with 16 bases between. Germline CDR1 MNHEY, CDR2 SMNVEV (reference sequence). The CDR3 covers 15 residues. Every patient was untreated before thyroid surgery. This receptor was identified in a female donor with papillary thyroid cancer or a benign thyroid nodule (not recorded which). Some clones in this sample may be carry-over from other donors' samples. V is TRBV27 and J is TRBJ1-2; D is possibly TRBD1 (5 bases). The sequencing input was blood. The CDR3: CASNRDRFDNYGYTF. CDR3 sequence (DNA): TGTGCCAGCAACCGAGACAGATTCGATAACTATGGCTACACCTTC.